What follows are 16 T cell receptor beta chains derived from one specimen sequenced in a study of blood T cell repertoires in COVID-19. Some clones are missing from TCRdb's copy, which holds only in-frame ones; the method was immunoSEQ multiplex PCR. The repertoire holds roughly 460,000 clones, roughly 90% seen once, with more than 0.7% in the top ten. Specimen: peripheral blood. Receptor source: a man between 18 and 35 years old with COVID-19, enrolled during active disease.

This chain joins TRBV6-5 and TRBJ1-1, with D maybe TRBD1 (6 bases). The V gene's germline CDR1 is MNHEY and CDR2 SVGAGI. The CDR3 is 13 residues long. Trimming took 5 bases from V and 4 from J, leaving 11 bases between them. In DNA form, the CDR3 reads TGTGCCAGCAGTATCAGGGGTGCCACTGAAGCTTTCTTT. Translated: CASSIRGATEAFF.

The J gene is TRBJ2-1, the V gene TRBV7-9; TRBD2 agrees at 14 bases. With V trimmed by 10 bases and J by 9 bases, 5 bases remained unmatched. CDR3 length: 13 amino acids. CDR1 SEHNR and CDR2 FQNEAQ come from the germline V gene (reference sequence). The CDR3 coding sequence is TGTGCCACTGTGGGACTAGCGGGAGTTGAGCAGTTCTTC. Its protein is CATVGLAGVEQFF.

The rearrangement joins TRBV19 to TRBJ2-5, with D possibly TRBD2 on 6 matching bases. V lost 1 base to trimming and J lost 0 bases, with 6 bases between them. Germline lookup yields CDR1 LNHDA and CDR2 SQIVND (reference sequence). The CDR3 consists of 14 residues. CDR3 loop: CASSIGGDQETQYF. The DNA of the CDR3 is TGTGCCAGTAGTATAGGGGGGGACCAAGAGACCCAGTACTTC.

The chain carries TRBV7-3 and TRBJ2-1; a weak D match, TRBD1 (5 bases). There are 14 residues in the CDR3. V shed 5 bases and J shed 7 bases, with 15 bases lying between them. Germline V gives CDR1 SGHTA, CDR2 FQGTGA. The CDR3 sequence is CASSISRATNEQFF. In nucleotides, the CDR3 is TGTGCCAGCAGCATTTCCAGGGCTACGAATGAGCAGTTCTTC.

This chain connects TRBV6-1 to TRBJ1-5; 8 bases match TRBD1. The V segment lost 3 bases and the J segment 6 bases; nucleotides outside the gene matches: 10. CDR1 MNHNS and CDR2 SASEGT come from the germline V gene. This CDR3 spans 16 amino acids. The CDR3 nucleotides read TGTGCCAGCAGTGAGATGGACAGGGTTATGCCTCAGCCCCAGCATTTT. Protein sequence: CASSEMDRVMPQPQHF.

This chain links TRBV30 with TRBJ2-3, with a weak D call TRBD2 (6 bases). CDR3 length equals 13 residues. Per germline, CDR1 GTSNPN and CDR2 SVGIG (reference sequence). V lost 6 bases to trimming and J lost 4 bases, with 14 bases between them. In nucleotides, the CDR3 is TGTGCCTGCACGGGGGTCGTGGCAGATACGCAGTATTTT. This codes for CACTGVVADTQYF.

V and J are TRBV5-1 and TRBJ1-1; D not resolved. The CDR3 length is 14 residues. Trimming took 4 bases from V and 0 from J, leaving 10 bases between them. Germline V gene data show CDR1 as SGHRS and CDR2 as YFSETQ. This CDR3 reads CASSLTHMNTEAFF. Here the CDR3 DNA reads TGCGCCAGCAGCCTGACACATATGAACACTGAAGCTTTCTTT.

This sequence joins TRBV7-2 and TRBJ2-7; D gene uncertain. The V gene lost 1 base and the J gene lost 2 bases, with 12 bases spanning the gap. Germline lookup yields CDR1 SGHTA and CDR2 FQGNSA. The CDR3 totals 15 residues. This CDR3 reads CASSLDWAATYEQYF. DNA of the CDR3: TGTGCCAGCAGCTTAGACTGGGCAGCTACCTACGAGCAGTACTTC.

This CDR3 is CASSLDAGGGYEQYF. CDR3 DNA sequence: TGTGCCAGCAGCTTAGACGCAGGTGGTGGATACGAGCAGTACTTC. The chain recombines TRBV7-6 with TRBJ2-7; D not certain. Trimming removed 1 base from V and 4 bases from J, with 14 bases in between. The CDR3 contains 15 residues. Germline CDR1 SGHVS, CDR2 FNYEAQ.

The rearrangement joins TRBV24-1 to TRBJ2-3, with 10 bases lining up with TRBD2. CDR1 and CDR2 (germline): KGHDR, SFDVKD. V lost 5 bases and J lost 2; bases outside the gene matches: 9. There are 17 residues in the CDR3. Here the CDR3 DNA reads TGTGCCACCAGTGGCCAAATAGCGGGAGGCTTCACAGATACGCAGTATTTT. It translates to CATSGQIAGGFTDTQYF.

V is TRBV27 and J is TRBJ2-1; tentative D call: TRBD1 (7 bases). Looked up from germline, CDR1 is MNHEY and CDR2 is SMNVEV (reference sequence). V was clipped by 5 bases and J by 7 bases, with 15 bases between them. The length of the CDR3 is 14 residues. CDR3 DNA sequence: TGTGCCAGCAGTACCGGCCCAGGGGGGAATGAGCAGTTCTTC. It codes for CASSTGPGGNEQFF.

This clone was recorded once. The chain recombines TRBV6-1 with TRBJ2-7; D uncertain. Trimming shortened V by 2 bases and J by 0 bases, and 14 bases separated the two germline ends. The CDR3 runs 16 residues. Germline V lookup: CDR1 MNHNS, CDR2 SASEGT. CDR3 nucleotide sequence: TGTGCCAGCAGTGAAAGGATCGCAGGCCGCTCCTACGAGCAGTACTTC. It encodes CASSERIAGRSYEQYF.

The CDR3 loop reads CSVEGQGNFEQYF. CDR3 nucleotides: TGCAGCGTTGAGGGGCAGGGTAACTTCGAGCAGTACTTC. This rearrangement joins TRBV29-1 to TRBJ2-7, with TRBD1 as a possible D gene (5 bases). The germline gives CDR1 SQVTM, CDR2 ANQGSEA. The CDR3 contains 13 residues. V dropped 3 bases and J dropped 6 bases, with 15 bases sitting between them.

V is TRBV2 and J is TRBJ1-5; D is perhaps TRBD1 (6 bases). The germline CDR1 and CDR2 sequences are SNHLY and FYNNEI. The CDR3 has 17 residues. Trimming took 5 bases from V and 0 from J, leaving 17 bases between them. The CDR3 DNA reads TGTGCCAGCAGTTTGAGCGGGGGGCTGTATAGCAATCAGCCCCAGCATTTT. Translation: CASSLSGGLYSNQPQHF. Full variable domain (remainder filled in from reference TRBV2 and TRBJ1-5): EPEVTQTPSHQVTQMGQEVILRCVPISNHLYFYWYRQILGQKVEFLVSFYNNEISEKSEIFDDQFSVERPDGSNFTLKIRSTKLEDSAMYFCASSLSGGLYSNQPQHFGDGTRLSIL.

V gene TRBV6-5 combines with J gene TRBJ1-2; 9 positions match TRBD1. Looked up from germline, CDR1 is MNHEY and CDR2 is SVGAGI. The CDR3 sequence is 16 residues long. The junction had 7 bases not matched to a gene; V was cut back by 1 base and J by 4 bases. CDR3 protein: CASSYFTGQGLYGYTF. In DNA form, the CDR3 reads TGTGCCAGCAGTTACTTCACGGGACAGGGCCTCTATGGCTACACCTTC.

V usage is TRBV7-8 and J usage is TRBJ2-7; 12 positions agree with TRBD2. Germline CDR1 SGHVS, CDR2 FQNEAQ. J was trimmed by 4 bases and V by 4 bases; bases with no gene match: 5. The CDR3 is 15 amino acids. The CDR3 region is CASSSLAGGGYEQYF. The CDR3 DNA is TGTGCCAGCAGCTCTCTAGCGGGAGGGGGTTACGAGCAGTACTTC.